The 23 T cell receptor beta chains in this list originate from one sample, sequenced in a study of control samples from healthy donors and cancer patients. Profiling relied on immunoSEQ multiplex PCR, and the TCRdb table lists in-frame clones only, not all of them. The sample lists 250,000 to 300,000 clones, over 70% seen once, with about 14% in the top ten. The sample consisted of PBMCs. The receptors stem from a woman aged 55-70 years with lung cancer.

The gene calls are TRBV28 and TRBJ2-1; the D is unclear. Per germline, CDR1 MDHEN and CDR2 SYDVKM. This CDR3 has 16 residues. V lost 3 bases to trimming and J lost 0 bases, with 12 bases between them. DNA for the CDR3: TGTGCCAGCAGTTTGGGTGGGTCGGGCTCCTACAATGAGCAGTTCTTC. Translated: CASSLGGSGSYNEQFF.

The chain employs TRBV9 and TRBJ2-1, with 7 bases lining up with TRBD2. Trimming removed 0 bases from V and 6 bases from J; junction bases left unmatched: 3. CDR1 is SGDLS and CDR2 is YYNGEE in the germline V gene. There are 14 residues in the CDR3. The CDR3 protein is CASSVGPSGNEQFF. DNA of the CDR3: TGTGCCAGCAGCGTAGGGCCTAGCGGCAATGAGCAGTTCTTC. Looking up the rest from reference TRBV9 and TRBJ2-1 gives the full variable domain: DSGVTQTPKHLITATGQRVTLRCSPRSGDLSVYWYQQSLDQGLQFLIQYYNGEERAKGNILERFSAQQFPDLHSELNLSSLELGDSALYFCASSVGPSGNEQFFGPGTRLTVL.

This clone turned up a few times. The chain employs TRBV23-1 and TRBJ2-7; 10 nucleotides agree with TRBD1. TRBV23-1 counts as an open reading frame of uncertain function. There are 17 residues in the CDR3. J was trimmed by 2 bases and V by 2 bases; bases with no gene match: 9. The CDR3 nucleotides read TGCGCCAGCAGTCAACCCCGGGACAGGGGCTTTCCCTACGAGCAGTACTTC. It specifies CASSQPRDRGFPYEQYF.

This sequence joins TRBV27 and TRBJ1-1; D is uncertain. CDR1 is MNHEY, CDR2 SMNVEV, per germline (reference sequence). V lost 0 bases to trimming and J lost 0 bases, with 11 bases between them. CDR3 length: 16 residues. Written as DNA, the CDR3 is TGTGCCAGCAGTTTATCGATGAACTTAATGAACACTGAAGCTTTCTTT. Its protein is CASSLSMNLMNTEAFF.

In DNA, the CDR3 is TGTGCCAGCAGTCTAAGGGTCCGAATAGAAGCTTTCTTT. It specifies CASSLRVRIEAFF. The chain links TRBV28 to TRBJ1-1, with D unresolved. The germline V gene encodes CDR1 MDHEN and CDR2 SYDVKM. The CDR3 loop spans 13 amino acids. The germline V and J ends were trimmed by 5 bases and 8 bases, with 15 bases remaining between them.

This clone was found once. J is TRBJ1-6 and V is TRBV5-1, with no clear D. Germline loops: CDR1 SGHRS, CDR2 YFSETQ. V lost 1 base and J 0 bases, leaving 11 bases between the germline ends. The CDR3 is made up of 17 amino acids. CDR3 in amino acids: CASSLHTGSSYNSPLHF. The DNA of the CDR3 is TGCGCCAGCAGCTTGCACACCGGGAGCTCCTATAATTCACCCCTCCACTTT.

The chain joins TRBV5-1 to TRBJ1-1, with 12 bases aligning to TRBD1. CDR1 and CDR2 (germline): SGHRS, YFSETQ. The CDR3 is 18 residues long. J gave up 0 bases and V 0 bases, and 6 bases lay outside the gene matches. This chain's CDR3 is CASSLGDRGRPMNTEAFF. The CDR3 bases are TGCGCCAGCAGCTTGGGGGACAGGGGGCGCCCCATGAACACTGAAGCTTTCTTT.

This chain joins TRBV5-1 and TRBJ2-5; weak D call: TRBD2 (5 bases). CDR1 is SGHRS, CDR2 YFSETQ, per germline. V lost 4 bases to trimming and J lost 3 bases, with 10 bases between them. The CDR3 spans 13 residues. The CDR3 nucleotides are TGCGCCAGCAGCCCCGGACTTAAAGAGACCCAGTACTTC. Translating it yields CASSPGLKETQYF.

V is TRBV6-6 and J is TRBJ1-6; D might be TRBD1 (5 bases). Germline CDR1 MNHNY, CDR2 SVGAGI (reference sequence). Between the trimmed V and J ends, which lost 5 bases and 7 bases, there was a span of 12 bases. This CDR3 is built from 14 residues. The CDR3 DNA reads TGTGCCAGCAGTCTGGGGCACGGGAATTCACCCCTCCACTTT. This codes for CASSLGHGNSPLHF.

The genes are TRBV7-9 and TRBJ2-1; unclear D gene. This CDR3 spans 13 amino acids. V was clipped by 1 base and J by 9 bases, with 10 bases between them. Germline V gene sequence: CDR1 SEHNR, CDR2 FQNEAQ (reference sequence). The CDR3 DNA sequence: TGTGCCAGCAGCTTAGTAGTGGAGAGTGAGCAGTTCTTC. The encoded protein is CASSLVVESEQFF.

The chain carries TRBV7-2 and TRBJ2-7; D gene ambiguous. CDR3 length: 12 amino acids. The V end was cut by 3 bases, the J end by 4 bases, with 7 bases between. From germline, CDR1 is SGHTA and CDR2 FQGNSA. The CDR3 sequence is CASSFSRYEQYF. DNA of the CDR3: TGTGCCAGCAGCTTCTCACGGTACGAGCAGTACTTC.

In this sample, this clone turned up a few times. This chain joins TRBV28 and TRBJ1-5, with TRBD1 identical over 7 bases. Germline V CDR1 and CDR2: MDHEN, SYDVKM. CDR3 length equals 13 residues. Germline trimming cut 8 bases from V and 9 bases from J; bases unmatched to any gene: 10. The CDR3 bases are TGTGCCAGCGGACTAAGGGGGCCCTCGCCCCAGCATTTT. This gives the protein CASGLRGPSPQHF.

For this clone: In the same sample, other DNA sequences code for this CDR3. DNA of the CDR3: TGTGCCAGCAGCCTAGGGTCCTACGAGCAGTACTTC. Its protein is CASSLGSYEQYF. The gene calls are TRBV12-3 or TRBV12-4 and TRBJ2-7; unclear D gene. Trimming removed 6 bases from V and 1 base from J, with 7 bases in between. The CDR3 is 12 amino acids.

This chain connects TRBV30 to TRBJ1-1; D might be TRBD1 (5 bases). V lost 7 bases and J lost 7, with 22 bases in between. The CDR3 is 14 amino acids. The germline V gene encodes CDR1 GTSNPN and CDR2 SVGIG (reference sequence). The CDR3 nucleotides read TGTGCCTTCGGCAGGGCGGACACGTCCCGTGAAGCTTTCTTT. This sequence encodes CAFGRADTSREAFF.

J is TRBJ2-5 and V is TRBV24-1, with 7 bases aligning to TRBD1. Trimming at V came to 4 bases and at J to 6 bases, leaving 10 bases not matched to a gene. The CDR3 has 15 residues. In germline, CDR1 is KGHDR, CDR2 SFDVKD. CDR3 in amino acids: CATSDYNRGPKTQYF. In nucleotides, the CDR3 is TGTGCCACCAGTGACTATAACAGGGGCCCAAAGACCCAGTACTTC.

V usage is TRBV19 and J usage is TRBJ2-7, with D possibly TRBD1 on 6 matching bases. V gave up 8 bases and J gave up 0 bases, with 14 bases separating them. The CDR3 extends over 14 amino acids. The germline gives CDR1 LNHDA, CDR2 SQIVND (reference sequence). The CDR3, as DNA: TGTGCCAGTGGAACCTCAGGGGTCTCCTACGAGCAGTACTTC. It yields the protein CASGTSGVSYEQYF.

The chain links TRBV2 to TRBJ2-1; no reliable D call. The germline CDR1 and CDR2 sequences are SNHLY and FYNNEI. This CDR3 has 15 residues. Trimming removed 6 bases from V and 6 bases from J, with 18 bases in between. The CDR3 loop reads CASSSRSGGPNEQFF. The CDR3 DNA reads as TGTGCCAGCAGCTCCCGATCTGGCGGTCCCAATGAGCAGTTCTTC.

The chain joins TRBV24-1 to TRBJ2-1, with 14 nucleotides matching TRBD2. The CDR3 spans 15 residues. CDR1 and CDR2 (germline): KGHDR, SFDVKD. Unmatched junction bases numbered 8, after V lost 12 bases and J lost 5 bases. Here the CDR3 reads CAARLAGGANNEQFF. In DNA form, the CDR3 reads TGTGCCGCGAGACTAGCGGGAGGGGCAAACAATGAGCAGTTCTTC.

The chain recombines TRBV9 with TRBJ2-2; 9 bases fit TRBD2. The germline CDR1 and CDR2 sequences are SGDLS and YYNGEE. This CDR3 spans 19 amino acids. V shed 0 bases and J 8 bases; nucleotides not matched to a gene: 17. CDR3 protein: CASSVEGSGAGGFSGELFF. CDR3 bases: TGTGCCAGCAGCGTAGAGGGCTCGGGAGCGGGAGGTTTTTCGGGGGAGCTGTTTTTT.

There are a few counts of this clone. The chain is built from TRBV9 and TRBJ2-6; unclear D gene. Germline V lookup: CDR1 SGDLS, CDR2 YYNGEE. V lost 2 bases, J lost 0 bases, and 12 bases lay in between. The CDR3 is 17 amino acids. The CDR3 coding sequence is TGTGCCAGCAGCGTCACAGCATCAACCTCTGGGGCCAACGTCCTGACTTTC. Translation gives CASSVTASTSGANVLTF. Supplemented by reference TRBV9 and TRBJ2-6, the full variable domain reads DSGVTQTPKHLITATGQRVTLRCSPRSGDLSVYWYQQSLDQGLQFLIQYYNGEERAKGNILERFSAQQFPDLHSELNLSSLELGDSALYFCASSVTASTSGANVLTFGAGSRLTVL.

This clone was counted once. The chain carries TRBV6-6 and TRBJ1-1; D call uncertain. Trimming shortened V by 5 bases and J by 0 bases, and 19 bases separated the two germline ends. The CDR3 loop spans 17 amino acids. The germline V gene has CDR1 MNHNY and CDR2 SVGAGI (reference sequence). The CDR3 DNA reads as TGTGCCAGCAGTCCCGCGAGGGTCTGGGCGATGAACACTGAAGCTTTCTTT. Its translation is CASSPARVWAMNTEAFF.

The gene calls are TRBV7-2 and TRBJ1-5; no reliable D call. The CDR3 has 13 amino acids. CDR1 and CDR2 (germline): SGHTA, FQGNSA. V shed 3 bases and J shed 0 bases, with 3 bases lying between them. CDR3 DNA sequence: TGTGCCAGCAGCTTCCATAGCAATCAGCCCCAGCATTTT. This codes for CASSFHSNQPQHF.

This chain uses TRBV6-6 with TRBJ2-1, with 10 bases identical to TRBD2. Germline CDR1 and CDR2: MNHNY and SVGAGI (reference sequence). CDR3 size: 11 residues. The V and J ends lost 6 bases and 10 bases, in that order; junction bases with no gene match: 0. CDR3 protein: CASRLAGEQFF. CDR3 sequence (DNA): TGTGCCAGCAGACTAGCGGGGGAGCAGTTCTTC.